This TCR beta chain originates from a study of regulatory dendritic cells for organ transplantation. Overall study context: Monocytes received vitamin D3 on days 0 and 4, IL-10 on day 4.

Sorted subsets were CFSE-labeled and cultured four to six days with allogeneic dendritic cells. Naive CD45RA+ and memory CD45RO+ CD4+ or CD8+ T cells were FACS-sorted. Assay used: immunoSEQ multiplex PCR; TCRdb lists only in-frame clones, some missing. The profile shows about 17,000 clones, 70% to 80% of them singletons. From germline, CDR1 is SGHTA and CDR2 FQGNSA. The junction had 3 bases not matched to a gene; V was cut back by 3 bases and J by 11 bases. This CDR3 has 13 amino acids. In its sample, this clone was seen a few times. Its antigen is not identified. Specimen: memory CD4+ T cells from blood cultured with regulatory dendritic cells. Subset noted: CD45RO+ memory T cells. The sequence came from a human donor in good health. V is TRBV7-2 and J is TRBJ1-6; TRBD1 agrees at 8 bases. The CDR3 protein is CASSLQGATPLHF. In nucleotides, the CDR3 is TGTGCCAGCAGCTTGCAGGGGGCAACACCCCTCCACTTT.